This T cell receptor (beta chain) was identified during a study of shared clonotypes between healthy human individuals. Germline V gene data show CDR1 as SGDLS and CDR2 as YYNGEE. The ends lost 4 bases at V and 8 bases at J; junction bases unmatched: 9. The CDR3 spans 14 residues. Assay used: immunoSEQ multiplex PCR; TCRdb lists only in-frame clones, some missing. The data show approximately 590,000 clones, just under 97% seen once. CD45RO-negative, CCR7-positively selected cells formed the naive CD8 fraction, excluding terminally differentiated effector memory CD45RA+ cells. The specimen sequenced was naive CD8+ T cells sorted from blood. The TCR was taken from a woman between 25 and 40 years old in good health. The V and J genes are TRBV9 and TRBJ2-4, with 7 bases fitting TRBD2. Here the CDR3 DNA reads TGTGCCAGCAGCCCAGGGAGGGTCGGGGACATTCAGTACTTC. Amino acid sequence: CASSPGRVGDIQYF. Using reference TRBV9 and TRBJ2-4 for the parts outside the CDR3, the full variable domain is DSGVTQTPKHLITATGQRVTLRCSPRSGDLSVYWYQQSLDQGLQFLIQYYNGEERAKGNILERFSAQQFPDLHSELNLSSLELGDSALYFCASSPGRVGDIQYFGAGTRLSVL.